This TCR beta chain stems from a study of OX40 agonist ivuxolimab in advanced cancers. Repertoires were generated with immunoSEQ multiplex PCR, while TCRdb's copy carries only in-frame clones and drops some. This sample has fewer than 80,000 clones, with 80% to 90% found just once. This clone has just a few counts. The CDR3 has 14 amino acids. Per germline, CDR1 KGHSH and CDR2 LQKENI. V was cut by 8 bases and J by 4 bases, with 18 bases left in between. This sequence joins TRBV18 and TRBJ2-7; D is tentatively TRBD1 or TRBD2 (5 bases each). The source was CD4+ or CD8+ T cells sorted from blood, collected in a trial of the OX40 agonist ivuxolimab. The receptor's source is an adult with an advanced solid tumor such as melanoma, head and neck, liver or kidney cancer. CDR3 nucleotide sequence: TGTGCCAGCCCTCGGGGACGGACCAGATACGAGCAGTACTTC. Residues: CASPRGRTRYEQYF.